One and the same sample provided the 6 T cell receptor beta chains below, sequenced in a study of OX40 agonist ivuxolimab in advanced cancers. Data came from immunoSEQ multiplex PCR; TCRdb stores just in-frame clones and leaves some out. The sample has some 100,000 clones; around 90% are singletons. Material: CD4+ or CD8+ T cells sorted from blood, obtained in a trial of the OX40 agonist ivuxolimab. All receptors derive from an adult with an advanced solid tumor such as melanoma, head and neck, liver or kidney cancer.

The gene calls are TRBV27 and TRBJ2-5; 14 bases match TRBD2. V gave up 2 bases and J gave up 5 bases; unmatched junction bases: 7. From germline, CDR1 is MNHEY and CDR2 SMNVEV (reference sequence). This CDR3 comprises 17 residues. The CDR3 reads CASSLQGLAGVGETQYF. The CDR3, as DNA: TGTGCCAGCAGTTTACAGGGACTAGCGGGAGTGGGGGAGACCCAGTACTTC.

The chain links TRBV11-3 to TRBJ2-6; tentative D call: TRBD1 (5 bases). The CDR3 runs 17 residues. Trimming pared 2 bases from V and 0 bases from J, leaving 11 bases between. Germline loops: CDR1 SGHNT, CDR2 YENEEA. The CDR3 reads CASSLYRPSSGANVLTF. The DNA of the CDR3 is TGTGCCAGCAGCTTATACAGGCCCAGCTCTGGGGCCAACGTCCTGACTTTC.

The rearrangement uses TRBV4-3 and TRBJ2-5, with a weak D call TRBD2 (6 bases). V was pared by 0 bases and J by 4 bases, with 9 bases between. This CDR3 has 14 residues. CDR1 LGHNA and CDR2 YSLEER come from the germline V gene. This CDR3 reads CASSQDPGGETQYF. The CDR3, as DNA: TGCGCCAGCAGCCAAGATCCCGGGGGAGAGACCCAGTACTTC.

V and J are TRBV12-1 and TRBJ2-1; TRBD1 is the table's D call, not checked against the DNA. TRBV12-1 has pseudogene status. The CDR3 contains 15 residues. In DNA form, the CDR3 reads TGTGCCAGCAGCTTCCAGGGTTCGCGGCCCGATGAGCAGTTCTTC. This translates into CASSFQGSRPDEQFF.

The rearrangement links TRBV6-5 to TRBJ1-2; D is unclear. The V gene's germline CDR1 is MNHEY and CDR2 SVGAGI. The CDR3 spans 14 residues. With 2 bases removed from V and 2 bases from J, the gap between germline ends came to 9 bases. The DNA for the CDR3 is TGTGCCAGCAGTTACCGACTTCAGAACTATGGCTACACCTTC. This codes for CASSYRLQNYGYTF.

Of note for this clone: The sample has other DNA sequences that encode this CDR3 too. Here the CDR3 reads CASSGEGLTSGIETQYF. Written as DNA, the CDR3 is TGTGCCAGCAGCGGGGAAGGGTTGACTAGCGGTATAGAGACCCAGTACTTC. The chain employs TRBV9 and TRBJ2-5, with 9 bases identical to TRBD2. With 3 bases clipped from V and 4 bases from J, the junction kept 13 bases outside the gene matches. The CDR3 sequence is 17 residues long. Per germline, CDR1 SGDLS and CDR2 YYNGEE.